This T cell receptor beta chain was obtained from a study of blood T cell repertoires in COVID-19. Assay used: immunoSEQ multiplex PCR; TCRdb lists only in-frame clones, some missing. The profile covers fewer than 300,000 clones, with over 75% appearing a single time and 5.1% taken by the ten largest. Germline V gives CDR1 MDHEN, CDR2 SYDVKM. The CDR3 has 14 residues. V lost 7 bases, J lost 6 bases, and 10 bases stayed unmatched. The sequence was collected from a man aged 50 or older with active or convalescent COVID-19. Sample: peripheral blood. The chain recombines TRBV28 with TRBJ2-7, with 9 nucleotides matching TRBD1. The CDR3 DNA reads as TGTGCCAGCATATCTAACCCGGGACAGGGCGAGCAGTACTTC. This gives the protein CASISNPGQGEQYF.